Shown below are 15 T cell receptor beta chains from a single sample sequenced in a study of blood T cell repertoires in COVID-19 (dated by TCRdb to the early 2020s). Libraries were prepared through the immunoSEQ multiplex PCR assay. TCRdb took over this immuneACCESS table, retaining in-frame rearrangements with V and J assigned. Such tables are incomplete; in checked studies, under half of the missing clones stem from an unresolved V gene, and the remainder is unexplained. The table for this sample lists over 150,000 clones; approximately 88% of them were counted only once. Just under 4% of the sample is held by the ten biggest clonotypes. Specimen: peripheral blood. All receptors derive from a woman aged 55-70 years who had recovered from COVID-19.

The rearrangement uses TRBV2 and TRBJ1-1; 7 nucleotides align to TRBD1. This CDR3 has 13 amino acids. V shed 4 bases, J shed 4 bases, and the junction held 3 bases outside the gene matches. The germline CDR1 and CDR2 sequences are SNHLY and FYNNEI. The CDR3 reads CASSGQGPTEAFF. The CDR3, as DNA: TGTGCCAGCAGTGGACAGGGCCCCACTGAAGCTTTCTTT.

This chain uses TRBV28 with TRBJ2-2, with TRBD1 matching over 9 bases. This CDR3 is built from 19 residues. Germline loops: CDR1 MDHEN, CDR2 SYDVKM. V shed 1 base, J shed 4 bases, and the junction held 13 bases outside the gene matches. The CDR3 DNA reads as TGTGCCAGCAGTTTATTATCATTGCTGACAGGGGGTAGCACCGGGGAGCTGTTTTTT. Amino acid sequence: CASSLLSLLTGGSTGELFF. Full variable domain (rest looked up from reference TRBV28 and TRBJ2-2): DVKVTQSSRYLVKRTGEKVFLECVQDMDHENMFWYRQDPGLGLRLIYFSYDVKMKEKGDIPEGYSVSREKKERFSLILESASTNQTSMYLCASSLLSLLTGGSTGELFFGEGSRLTVL.

CDR3 residues: CASYTAFTGSPLHF. CDR3 in DNA: TGTGCCAGCTATACAGCCTTTACTGGTTCACCCCTCCACTTT. The V and J genes are TRBV6-5 and TRBJ1-6; D not certain. This CDR3 has 14 residues. CDR1 is MNHEY and CDR2 is SVGAGI in the germline V gene. V lost 8 bases, J lost 9 bases, and 17 bases lay in between.

The chain uses TRBV28 and TRBJ2-7; possibly TRBD2 for D (5 bases). The V end was cut by 8 bases, the J end by 6 bases, with 14 bases between. CDR3 length: 12 residues. The germline gives CDR1 MDHEN, CDR2 SYDVKM. For the CDR3, the DNA is TGTGCCAGCCGAGATCCGGGGTCCGAGCAGTACTTC. Its protein product is CASRDPGSEQYF.

V is TRBV14 and J is TRBJ2-1; 9 positions match TRBD2. Losses at the gene ends were 4 bases for V and 5 bases for J; bases not matched to a gene: 6. This CDR3 has 15 amino acids. Germline CDR1 is SGHDN and CDR2 is FVKESK. This CDR3 reads CASSLLVAGDNEQFF. The CDR3 DNA is TGTGCCAGCAGCCTTTTGGTAGCGGGGGACAATGAGCAGTTCTTC.

J is TRBJ1-1 and V is TRBV7-6; TRBD1 aligns across 7 bases. V dropped 4 bases and J dropped 5; count of bases not matched to a gene: 10. CDR1 and CDR2 from the germline V gene are SGHVS and FNYEAQ. This CDR3 region has 15 residues. DNA of the CDR3: TGTGCCAGCAGCTCCTTAACAGGGGTAGTGACTGAAGCTTTCTTT. Residues: CASSSLTGVVTEAFF.

A note on this clone: This same CDR3 is encoded by further DNA sequences in the sample. CDR3: CASSGQGRGTEAFF. The CDR3 DNA reads as TGTGCCAGCAGCGGACAGGGGAGGGGGACTGAAGCTTTCTTT. The rearrangement joins TRBV9 to TRBJ1-1; 8 nucleotides match TRBD1. The length of the CDR3 is 14 residues. Germline V lookup: CDR1 SGDLS, CDR2 YYNGEE. V was pared by 3 bases and J by 5 bases, with 6 bases of the junction left unmatched.

V is TRBV5-1 and J is TRBJ2-2; 10 nucleotides align to TRBD1. The CDR3 length is 15 residues. The V segment lost 4 bases and the J segment 4 bases; nucleotides outside the gene matches: 4. Germline V gene lookup returns CDR1 SGHRS and CDR2 YFSETQ. The CDR3 protein is CASSGGQGFTGELFF. The CDR3 bases are TGCGCCAGCAGCGGGGGACAGGGGTTCACCGGGGAGCTGTTTTTT. Combining the CDR3 with reference TRBV5-1 and TRBJ2-2 gives the whole variable domain KAGVTQTPRYLIKTRGQQVTLSCSPISGHRSVSWYQQTPGQGLQFLFEYFSETQRNKGNFPGRFSGRQFSNSRSEMNVSTLELGDSALYLCASSGGQGFTGELFFGEGSRLTVL.

This clone was observed a few times. The chain has TRBV4-1 and TRBJ1-2, with D tentatively TRBD1 (6 bases). V was pared by 0 bases and J by 2 bases, with 13 bases between. The CDR3 contains 16 residues. Germline CDR1 and CDR2: MGHRA and YSYEKL. CDR3 in DNA: TGCGCCAGCAGCCAAGAAGTTTCAGGGGTCAACTATGGCTACACCTTC. Translated, it gives CASSQEVSGVNYGYTF.

For the CDR3, the DNA is TGTGCCAGCAGCCAAGGTTGGGCAGGGAACCACGAGCAGTACTTC. This encodes CASSQGWAGNHEQYF. The chain combines TRBV3-1 (or the pseudogene TRBV3-2) with TRBJ2-7, with a tentative D call TRBD1 (5 bases). Trimming removed 1 base from V and 5 bases from J, with 15 bases in between. The CDR3 has 15 residues. The germline CDR1 and CDR2 sequences are LGHDT and YNNKEL (reference sequence).

The DNA for the CDR3 is TGTGCCAGCAACAACAGGGGGCCGTACGAGCAGTACTTC. The encoded protein is CASNNRGPYEQYF. The V and J genes are TRBV28 and TRBJ2-7; TRBD1 aligns across 9 bases. The CDR3 runs to 13 residues. CDR1 and CDR2 from the germline V gene are MDHEN and SYDVKM. After removal of 7 bases from V and 4 bases from J, the junction contained 5 bases not matched to a gene.

This chain uses TRBV7-9 with TRBJ1-1; TRBD1 agrees at 10 bases. Germline loops: CDR1 SEHNR, CDR2 FQNEAQ (reference sequence). This CDR3 contains 15 residues. Trimming removed 1 base from V and 4 bases from J; junction bases left unmatched: 3. CDR3 amino acids: CASSLGQGAITEAFF. In nucleotides, the CDR3 is TGTGCCAGCAGCTTAGGACAGGGGGCGATCACTGAAGCTTTCTTT.

This chain uses TRBV15 with TRBJ1-5; 10 bases are a match to TRBD1. The CDR3 sequence is 14 residues long. V shed 4 bases, J shed 7 bases, and the junction held 4 bases outside the gene matches. Germline loops: CDR1 LNHNV, CDR2 YYDKDF (reference sequence). The CDR3 region is CATSTGTGAQPQHF. The CDR3 DNA is TGTGCCACCAGCACCGGGACAGGGGCCCAGCCCCAGCATTTT.

The rearrangement links TRBV4-1 to TRBJ1-4, with 7 bases aligning to TRBD1. CDR3 length: 14 amino acids. From germline, CDR1 is MGHRA and CDR2 YSYEKL. V lost 2 bases to trimming and J lost 8 bases; unmatched junction nucleotides: 5. The CDR3 DNA follows: TGCGCCAGCAGCCAAAACAGGGGTGGGGAAAAACTGTTTTTT. Translated, it gives CASSQNRGGEKLFF.

V usage is TRBV12-5 and J usage is TRBJ2-5, with 8 bases identical to TRBD2. The V and J ends lost 6 bases and 5 bases, in that order; junction bases with no gene match: 8. Germline V gene sequence: CDR1 LGHNT, CDR2 FRNRAP. The CDR3 spans 14 residues. The CDR3 reads CASGTGGPMETQYF. The DNA for the CDR3 is TGTGCTAGTGGGACGGGGGGGCCGATGGAGACCCAGTACTTC. The whole variable domain, remainder taken from reference TRBV12-5 and TRBJ2-5, is DARVTQTPRHKVTEMGQEVTMRCQPILGHNTVFWYRQTMMQGLELLAYFRNRAPLDDSGMPKDRFSAEMPDATLATLKIQPSEPRDSAVYFCASGTGGPMETQYFGPGTRLLVL.